The source of this TCR beta chain is a study of cytomegalovirus exposure and HLA in healthy donors. Study summary: An analysis done earlier identified 90 million to 120 million unique TCR beta sequences from about 179 million T cells. Among the roughly 380 donors who were genotyped, 81% fell in the genetic ancestry cluster that is associated with self-reported Caucasian donors.

Researchers ran the PCR with 60 Vbeta and 13 Jbeta primers. Assay: immunoSEQ multiplex PCR; the TCRdb copy retains only in-frame clones and omits some. The table lists over 65,000 clones, about 68% of them singletons. Germline CDR1 and CDR2: SGHNT and YENEEA. V lost 0 bases, J lost 7 bases, and 14 bases lay in between. CDR3 size: 15 residues. The material sequenced was PBMCs. This clonotype was obtained from a woman younger than 45 in good health and CMV-seropositive. The chain carries TRBV11-3 and TRBJ2-3; D possibly corresponds to TRBD1 (6 bases). The CDR3 protein is CASSLDTGTLHTQYF. The CDR3, as DNA: TGTGCCAGCAGCTTAGATACAGGGACGCTACATACGCAGTATTTT.